The 7 T cell receptor beta chains presented below share a single source sample, sequenced in a study of radiation and T cells in renal cell carcinoma. Time point reported: blood 4 weeks post-SBRT, at nephrectomy. The treatment was: 15 Gy SBRT to primary tumor, nephrectomy 4 weeks later. The protocol was immunoSEQ multiplex PCR, while the TCRdb copy is restricted to in-frame clones and leaves out a portion. In the table there are 140,000 or so clones, approximately 86% of which are singletons. Sequenced material: blood, taken from a patient whose treatment included radiotherapy and nephrectomy. These receptors were collected from a woman in her forties or fifties with renal cell carcinoma.

V gene TRBV27 combines with J gene TRBJ1-2; 7 nucleotides agree with TRBD1. Per the germline V gene, CDR1 is MNHEY and CDR2 is SMNVEV (reference sequence). V was clipped by 6 bases and J by 2 bases; unmatched bases: 6. This CDR3 has 14 residues. CDR3 loop: CASRATGVNYGYTF. The CDR3 DNA is TGTGCCAGCAGAGCTACAGGGGTGAACTATGGCTACACCTTC.

The chain links TRBV21-1 to TRBJ1-6; the listed D gene, TRBD1, was not tested against the DNA. TRBV21-1 is noted as a pseudogene. The CDR3 has 20 amino acids. This CDR3 is CASSKYRLRDRDWGNSPLHF. DNA of the CDR3: TGTGCCAGCAGCAAATACCGTCTCAGGGACAGGGATTGGGGAAATTCACCCCTCCACTTT.

The V call is TRBV5-1, the J call TRBJ2-7, with no clear D. The CDR3 spans 14 residues. Germline V gene data show CDR1 as SGHRS and CDR2 as YFSETQ. The V end was cut by 0 bases, the J end by 1 base, with 8 bases between. The CDR3 DNA sequence: TGCGCCAGCAGCTTGGGACTCCAGTCCTACGAGCAGTACTTC. This translates into CASSLGLQSYEQYF.

The chain employs TRBV5-6 and TRBJ2-2; D gene unclear. Germline loops: CDR1 SGHDT, CDR2 YYEEEE. Trimming removed 4 bases from V and 4 bases from J, with 8 bases in between. The CDR3 runs 13 residues. The DNA of the CDR3 is TGTGCCAGCAGCCGACTGTTCACCGGGGAGCTGTTTTTT. It is translated as CASSRLFTGELFF.

The CDR3 loop is CASSEETQYF. The CDR3, as DNA: TGTGCCAGCAGTGAAGAGACCCAGTACTTC. The J gene is TRBJ2-5, the V gene TRBV2; no clear D gene. Germline V lookup: CDR1 SNHLY, CDR2 FYNNEI. V shed 1 base and J shed 6 bases, with 0 bases lying between them. The CDR3 runs 10 residues.

This chain uses TRBV5-6 with TRBJ2-3, with a tentative D call TRBD1 (5 bases). V lost 0 bases, J lost 3 bases, and 14 bases lay in between. CDR1 SGHDT and CDR2 YYEEEE come from the germline V gene. The CDR3 length is 16 residues. In DNA form, the CDR3 reads TGTGCCAGCAGCTTGGGTACAGGCCCCGGGACAGATACGCAGTATTTT. This translates into CASSLGTGPGTDTQYF.

The CDR3 reads CASSFGWGVETQYF. For the CDR3, the DNA is TGTGCCAGCAGCTTCGGGTGGGGGGTGGAGACCCAGTACTTC. The chain joins TRBV6-5 to TRBJ2-5; D might be TRBD2 (6 bases). This CDR3 has 14 residues. Germline assignment: CDR1 MNHEY and CDR2 SVGAGI. With 6 bases removed from V and 5 bases from J, the gap between germline ends came to 16 bases.